This TCR beta chain was documented in a study of graft-versus-host responses after intestinal transplantation. Trimming removed 6 bases from V and 7 bases from J, with 18 bases in between. The germline CDR1 and CDR2 sequences are MDHEN and SYDVKM. The CDR3 extends over 14 amino acids. Study-wide results and limits: Graft-donor T cell macrochimerism coincided with high graft-versus-host to host-versus-graft clonal ratios in allografts. In recipient marrow, GvH clones were found, and some appeared first in ileum or blood.

Worth noting for this clone: What it binds is unknown.

The protocol was immunoSEQ multiplex PCR, while the TCRdb copy is restricted to in-frame clones and leaves out a portion. The table has about 100,000 clones, roughly 90% seen once. The source of this sequence is a human donor who received an intestinal transplant. The material was unstimulated CD4+ T cells sorted from spleen or lymph node cells, obtained before intestinal transplant. This rearrangement joins TRBV28 to TRBJ1-2; D gene uncertain. The CDR3 region has the DNA TGTGCCAGCAGCCAGGACCAAGTCATGGGTGGCTACACCTTC. It yields the protein CASSQDQVMGGYTF.